This T cell receptor (beta chain) was sequenced during a study of blood T cell repertoires in COVID-19. Clones were read by immunoSEQ multiplex PCR, and TCRdb kept only the in-frame ones, dropping some. The sample has about 23,000 clones, less than 90% seen once. This clone occurred a few times. The sample taken for sequencing was peripheral blood. This TCR was sampled from a human donor with acute or convalescent COVID-19. The donor label of this sample is uncertain.

The CDR3: CASSSTSGVSYEQYF. The DNA of the CDR3 is TGTGCCAGCAGCTCTACTAGCGGGGTCTCCTACGAGCAGTACTTC. V gene TRBV11-2 combines with J gene TRBJ2-7; 10 nucleotides match TRBD2. Germline V gene sequence: CDR1 SGHAT, CDR2 FQNNGV. Trimming took 4 bases from V and 0 from J; bases not matched to a gene: 3. The CDR3 consists of 15 residues.